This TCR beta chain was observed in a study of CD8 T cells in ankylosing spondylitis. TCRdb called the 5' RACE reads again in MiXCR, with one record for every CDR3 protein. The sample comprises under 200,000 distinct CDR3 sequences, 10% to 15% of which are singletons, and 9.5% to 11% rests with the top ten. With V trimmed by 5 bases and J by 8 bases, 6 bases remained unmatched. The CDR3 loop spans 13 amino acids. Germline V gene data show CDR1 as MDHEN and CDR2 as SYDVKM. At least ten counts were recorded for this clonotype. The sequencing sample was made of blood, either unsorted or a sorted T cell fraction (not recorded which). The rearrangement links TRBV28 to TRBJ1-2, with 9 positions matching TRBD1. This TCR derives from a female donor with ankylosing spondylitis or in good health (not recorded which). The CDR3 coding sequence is TGTGCCAGCAGTACCTGGACAGGGGAGGGCTACACCTTC. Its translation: CASSTWTGEGYTF.